A selection of T cell receptor beta chains follows, all from one sample in a study of a mutant IDH1 vaccine in newly diagnosed glioma. Profiling relied on immunoSEQ multiplex PCR, and the TCRdb table lists in-frame clones only, not all of them. The sample holds roughly 39,000 clones, around 78% seen once. The antigens for these receptors are not known. The specimen comprised PBMCs, sampled from a glioma patient whose treatment included an IDH1 peptide vaccine. The source is a man aged 35-49 years with glioma. The CDR3 runs from the conserved cysteine through the conserved F or W. D genes are given only for firm matches. Clone sizes are given selectively: once, few, many, or a class where the clone is expanded.

TRBV10-3,NA,TRBJ1-6,NA,CAISDSYPGRNNYNSPLHF,TGTGCCATCAGTGACTCCTATCCGGGCAGGAACAACTATAATTCACCCCTCCACTTT
TRBV4-1,NA,TRBJ1-4,NA,CASSQVRAGGDGKLFF,TGCGCCAGCAGCCAAGTGCGGGCCGGGGGTGACGGAAAACTGTTTTTT
TRBV9,NA,TRBJ2-3,NA,CASSPQPLNYDTQYF,TGTGCCAGCAGCCCCCAGCCTCTCAACTACGATACGCAGTATTTT
TRBV5-8,TRBD1,TRBJ1-2,NA,CASSLGDRGNYGYTF,TGTGCCAGCAGCTTGGGGGACAGGGGGAACTATGGCTACACCTTC
TRBV18,TRBD2,TRBJ2-5,NA,CASSPPEGLAGQETQYF,TGTGCCAGCTCACCACCGGAGGGACTAGCGGGGCAAGAGACCCAGTACTTC
TRBV30,NA,TRBJ1-6,few,CAWSVRGVSLHF,TGTGCCTGGAGTGTACGCGGCGTTTCCCTCCACTTT
TRBV7-2,TRBD1,TRBJ1-5,NA,CASSRDRVQPQHF,TGTGCCAGCTCGAGGGACAGGGTCCAGCCCCAGCATTTT
TRBV2,NA,TRBJ1-4,few,CASTSRGYDEKLFF,TGTGCCAGCACCAGCAGGGGTTACGATGAAAAACTGTTTTTT
TRBV5-3,TRBD1,TRBJ1-6,NA,CARSLGTVGNSPLHF,TGTGCCAGAAGCCTTGGGACAGTGGGGAATTCACCCCTCCACTTT
TRBV27,NA,TRBJ1-1,NA,CASSPPGGRGAFF,TGTGCCAGCAGTCCCCCCGGTGGGAGGGGAGCTTTCTTT
TRBV11-2,NA,TRBJ1-5,few,CASSEYRGNQPQHF,TGTGCCAGCAGCGAATACAGGGGCAATCAGCCCCAGCATTTT
TRBV5-3,TRBD1,TRBJ1-1,NA,CARSEGQGENTEAFF,TGTGCCAGAAGCGAGGGACAGGGGGAGAACACTGAAGCTTTCTTT
TRBV27,TRBD1,TRBJ1-5,NA,CAADRGQRQPQHF,TGTGCCGCAGACAGGGGCCAGAGGCAGCCCCAGCATTTT
TRBV6-5,TRBD2,TRBJ2-5,NA,CASSYPGGGETQYF,TGTGCCAGCAGTTATCCGGGGGGGGGAGAGACCCAGTACTTC
TRBV29-1,TRBD2,TRBJ2-3,NA,CSVVDSGGPTDTQYF,TGCAGCGTTGTGGATAGCGGGGGACCCACAGATACGCAGTATTTT
TRBV5-1,NA,TRBJ2-2,once,CASSWTGGVTGELFF,TGCGCCAGCAGCTGGACGGGGGGCGTTACCGGGGAGCTGTTTTTT
TRBV5-6,TRBD1,TRBJ1-6,NA,CASSYDRGWAIGSPLHF,TGTGCCAGCAGCTATGACAGGGGATGGGCTATCGGTTCACCCCTCCACTTT
TRBV21-1,NA,TRBJ1-6,NA,CASSKIRTGKDSPLHF,TGTGCCAGCAGCAAAATTAGGACAGGAAAGGACTCACCCCTCCACTTT
TRBV9,NA,TRBJ2-5,NA,CASSEGSIRQETQYF,TGTGCCAGCAGCGAGGGCAGCATACGCCAAGAGACCCAGTACTTC
TRBV28,NA,TRBJ1-1,NA,CASKGGGNTEAFF,TGTGCCAGCAAAGGGGGGGGGAACACTGAAGCTTTCTTT
TRBV12-5,NA,TRBJ2-2,NA,CASGLVVGAGELFF,TGTGCTAGTGGTTTGGTAGTCGGGGCCGGGGAGCTGTTTTTT
TRBV5-1,TRBD1,TRBJ2-2,NA,CASSEDRGFTGELFF,TGCGCCAGCAGCGAAGACAGGGGGTTCACCGGGGAGCTGTTTTTT
TRBV5-1,TRBD1,TRBJ2-7,NA,CASSPEGQGSSYEQYF,TGCGCCAGCAGCCCCGAAGGACAGGGAAGCTCCTACGAGCAGTACTTC
TRBV6-5,NA,TRBJ1-1,few,CASSRRAGTIEAFF,TGTGCCAGCAGTCGGCGGGCGGGAACAATTGAAGCTTTCTTT
TRBV5-4,NA,TRBJ1-4,NA,CASSLRGGEKLFF,TGTGCCAGCAGCTTACGGGGGGGGGAAAAACTGTTTTTT
TRBV18,NA,TRBJ2-5,NA,CASSPVERAGETQYF,TGTGCCAGCTCACCAGTCGAGCGGGCTGGAGAGACCCAGTACTTC
TRBV6-5,TRBD1,TRBJ1-2,NA,CASSYLQGAGSYGYTF,TGTGCCAGCAGTTACCTACAGGGGGCAGGTAGCTATGGCTACACCTTC
TRBV7-9,NA,TRBJ1-1,NA,CASSPVRTANTEAFF,TGTGCCAGCAGCCCCGTGCGGACAGCGAACACTGAAGCTTTCTTT
TRBV5-1,TRBD1,TRBJ2-5,NA,CASSRGTGGQETQYF,TGCGCCAGCAGCCGCGGGACAGGGGGCCAAGAGACCCAGTACTTC
TRBV5-5,NA,TRBJ1-2,NA,CASSFRPGRDGYTF,TGTGCCAGCAGCTTCAGGCCGGGGAGAGACGGCTACACCTTC
TRBV30,TRBD1,TRBJ1-1,few,CAWDPGQRGTEAFF,TGTGCCTGGGACCCGGGACAGCGAGGCACTGAAGCTTTCTTT
TRBV7-2,TRBD2,TRBJ2-7,NA,CASSNSGGSSYEQYF,TGTGCCAGCAGCAATAGCGGGGGTAGCTCCTACGAGCAGTACTTC
TRBV6-1,NA,TRBJ2-1,NA,CASSEDNREDEQFF,TGTGCCAGCAGTGAGGATAACAGGGAGGATGAGCAGTTCTTC
TRBV5-1,NA,TRBJ1-1,few,CASSLGGRRNTEAFF,TGCGCCAGCAGCTTGGGGGGCCGACGGAACACTGAAGCTTTCTTT
TRBV25-1,NA,TRBJ1-6,once,CASSGKASLPGALHF,TGTGCCAGCAGTGGTAAGGCTTCTCTGCCGGGGGCCCTCCACTTT
TRBV5-1,TRBD1,TRBJ2-1,NA,CASSGSGTGALDEQFF,TGCGCCAGCAGCGGCTCCGGGACAGGGGCCCTCGATGAGCAGTTCTTC
TRBV19,NA,TRBJ2-6,NA,CASSIRGPGANVLTF,TGTGCCAGTAGTATCCGGGGTCCAGGGGCCAACGTCCTGACTTTC
TRBV19,TRBD1,TRBJ1-3,once,CASSPDRASSAYTIYF,TGTGCCAGTAGTCCGGACAGGGCGTCATCTGCATACACCATATATTTT
TRBV29-1,TRBD2,TRBJ2-3,NA,CSVDGGATDTQYF,TGCAGCGTTGACGGGGGGGCCACAGATACGCAGTATTTT
TRBV6-5,TRBD1,TRBJ1-6,NA,CASSFYRGQHNSPLHF,TGTGCCAGCAGTTTCTACAGGGGGCAACATAATTCACCCCTCCACTTT
TRBV7-2,NA,TRBJ1-6,NA,CASSLTVTSYNSPLHF,TGTGCCAGCAGCCTGACGGTTACCTCCTATAATTCACCCCTCCACTTT
TRBV4-2,NA,TRBJ1-6,NA,CASSQVARGQSGSPLHF,TGTGCCAGCAGCCAAGTCGCCCGGGGACAATCGGGGTCACCCCTCCACTTT
TRBV14,NA,TRBJ1-5,NA,CASSTQGNQPQHF,TGTGCCAGCAGCACCCAGGGCAATCAGCCCCAGCATTTT
TRBV5-4,TRBD1,TRBJ2-5,few,CASSLYGGQDQETQYF,TGTGCCAGCAGCTTGTATGGTGGACAGGATCAAGAGACCCAGTACTTC
TRBV29-1,NA,TRBJ1-1,few,CSVEDGLLNTEAFF,TGCAGCGTTGAAGATGGTCTGTTGAACACTGAAGCTTTCTTT
TRBV6-5,NA,TRBJ1-5,NA,CASSYSAALNQPQHF,TGTGCCAGCAGTTACTCGGCGGCTCTCAATCAGCCCCAGCATTTT
TRBV6-5,TRBD1,TRBJ1-1,NA,CASNSGTGRTEAFF,TGTGCCAGCAACTCCGGGACAGGGAGGACTGAAGCTTTCTTT
TRBV6-1,TRBD2,TRBJ2-7,NA,CASGLSGGVYEQYF,TGTGCCAGCGGACTAAGCGGGGGGGTTTACGAGCAGTACTTC
TRBV6-1,NA,TRBJ2-6,NA,CASSEGADGANVLTF,TGTGCCAGCAGTGAAGGGGCGGACGGGGCCAACGTCCTGACTTTC
TRBV4-1,NA,TRBJ2-2,NA,CASSHAVDTGELFF,TGCGCCAGCAGCCACGCGGTCGACACCGGGGAGCTGTTTTTT
TRBV9,NA,TRBJ2-5,NA,CASSSYRDGETQYF,TGTGCCAGCAGTTCTTACCGGGACGGGGAGACCCAGTACTTC
TRBV5-6,NA,TRBJ1-1,NA,CASSLRGLRITEAFF,TGTGCCAGCAGCTTGCGGGGGCTGCGGATAACTGAAGCTTTCTTT
TRBV5-8,NA,TRBJ2-4,medium-sized,CASSPGAGQNIQYF,TGTGCCAGCAGCCCGGGGGCGGGGCAAAACATTCAGTACTTC
TRBV7-2,NA,TRBJ1-4,NA,CASRQDAREKLFF,TGTGCCAGCAGACAGGACGCGAGGGAAAAACTGTTTTTT
TRBV9,NA,TRBJ1-2,once,CASSVAQGHYYGYTF,TGTGCCAGCAGCGTAGCCCAGGGACACTACTATGGCTACACCTTC
TRBV29-1,TRBD1,TRBJ2-7,NA,CSGAGGTGGYEQYF,TGCAGCGGCGCTGGTGGGACAGGGGGCTACGAGCAGTACTTC
TRBV4-1,TRBD1,TRBJ1-2,NA,CASSGTGVAYTF,TGCGCCAGCAGCGGGACAGGGGTTGCCTACACCTTC
TRBV19,NA,TRBJ1-5,NA,CASSRGRLNSNQPQHF,TGTGCCAGTAGTCGGGGTAGATTGAATAGCAATCAGCCCCAGCATTTT
TRBV18,NA,TRBJ1-5,few,CASSPGGDQPQHF,TGTGCCAGCTCACCCGGGGGGGATCAGCCCCAGCATTTT